A selection of T cell receptor beta chains follows, all from one sample in a study of T cells in localized non-small cell lung cancer. The data were produced by immunoSEQ multiplex PCR, yet TCRdb's version contains in-frame clones alone and is incomplete. Of some 72,000 clones listed, about four fifths are singletons. The specimen comprised peripheral blood, sampled before any cancer treatment. These receptors originate from a man aged 40-75 years with stage I lung adenocarcinoma. Each CDR3 is given with its conserved first and last residue. The D gene is left open where the match is weak. A row's size may be missing; if present it is once, few, many or a size class.

TRBV6-5,TRBJ2-1,.,.,CASTRDNEQFF,TGTGCCAGCACCAGGGATAATGAGCAGTTCTTC
TRBV6-1,TRBJ1-1,.,.,CASSEAFF,TGTGCCAGCAGTGAAGCTTTCTTT
TRBV5-4,TRBJ1-2,.,.,CASSFGDYGYTF,TGTGCCAGCAGCTTCGGAGACTATGGCTACACCTTC
TRBV5-1,TRBJ1-1,few,TRBD1,CASSLGTGEGTEAFF,TGCGCCAGCAGCCTCGGGACAGGGGAGGGAACTGAAGCTTTCTTT
TRBV19,TRBJ2-3,.,TRBD2,CASTPRPSGQWSDTQYF,TGTGCCAGTACCCCCCGCCCTAGCGGGCAATGGTCAGATACGCAGTATTTT
TRBV7-9,TRBJ2-5,.,TRBD2,CASTPGLAEETQYF,TGTGCCAGCACCCCCGGACTAGCGGAAGAGACCCAGTACTTC
TRBV28,TRBJ2-1,.,TRBD1,CASSMRGTGRNEQFF,TGTGCCAGCAGTATGCGTGGGACAGGGCGCAATGAGCAGTTCTTC
TRBV5-1,TRBJ2-2,few,TRBD1,CASRPRKTGQTGELFF,TGCGCCAGCAGACCTCGAAAGACAGGGCAAACCGGGGAGCTGTTTTTT
TRBV7-8,TRBJ1-2,.,.,CASSLAGGRSYGYTF,TGTGCCAGCAGCTTAGCGGGGGGCAGAAGCTATGGCTACACCTTC
TRBV7-9,TRBJ2-5,.,.,CASSLGHQETQYF,TGTGCCAGCAGCTTGGGACATCAAGAGACCCAGTACTTC
TRBV9,TRBJ2-7,.,.,CASSVDNETPYEQYF,TGTGCCAGCAGCGTAGATAATGAGACTCCCTACGAGCAGTACTTC
TRBV28,TRBJ2-7,.,.,CASSPETGTSYEQYF,TGTGCCAGCAGTCCCGAAACCGGGACTTCCTACGAGCAGTACTTC
TRBV5-1,TRBJ1-2,once,.,CASSLAQGQYGYTF,TGCGCCAGCAGCTTGGCCCAAGGGCAATATGGCTACACCTTC
TRBV28,TRBJ2-1,.,TRBD2,CASSPSGSGRNDEQFF,TGTGCCAGCAGTCCCTCTGGGAGCGGGAGAAACGATGAGCAGTTCTTC
TRBV5-6,TRBJ2-7,.,.,CASSTGLRLDEQYF,TGTGCCAGCAGCACGGGACTGAGGCTAGACGAGCAGTACTTC
TRBV5-1,TRBJ1-2,once,.,CASSLTGPDTF,TGCGCCAGCAGCCTGACGGGGCCTGACACCTTC
TRBV11-2,TRBJ2-3,.,.,CASSGKIVGYGTDTQYF,TGTGCCAGCAGCGGAAAGATTGTGGGGTATGGCACAGATACGCAGTATTTT
TRBV9,TRBJ1-2,.,.,CASSVDRNYGYTF,TGTGCCAGCAGCGTAGACAGGAACTATGGCTACACCTTC
TRBV10-3,TRBJ2-7,once,TRBD2,CAISETGLAYEQYF,TGTGCCATCAGTGAGACAGGACTAGCCTACGAGCAGTACTTC
TRBV29-1,TRBJ1-5,once,TRBD1,CSVGQGGSNQPQHF,TGCAGCGTTGGACAGGGTGGTAGCAATCAGCCCCAGCATTTT
TRBV10-1,TRBJ2-5,.,TRBD1,CASSPGQGSRETQYF,TGCGCCAGCAGTCCCGGACAGGGGAGCCGAGAGACCCAGTACTTC
TRBV4-3,TRBJ1-2,.,.,CASSQEGRGDGYTF,TGCGCCAGCAGCCAAGAGGGTAGGGGAGATGGCTACACCTTC
TRBV5-6,TRBJ2-1,.,.,CASSLDWGVNNEQFF,TGTGCCAGCAGCTTGGACTGGGGAGTCAACAATGAGCAGTTCTTC
TRBV30,TRBJ1-3,.,TRBD1,CAWSAGTGSGSGNTIYF,TGTGCCTGGAGCGCCGGGACAGGGTCGGGGTCTGGAAACACCATATATTTT